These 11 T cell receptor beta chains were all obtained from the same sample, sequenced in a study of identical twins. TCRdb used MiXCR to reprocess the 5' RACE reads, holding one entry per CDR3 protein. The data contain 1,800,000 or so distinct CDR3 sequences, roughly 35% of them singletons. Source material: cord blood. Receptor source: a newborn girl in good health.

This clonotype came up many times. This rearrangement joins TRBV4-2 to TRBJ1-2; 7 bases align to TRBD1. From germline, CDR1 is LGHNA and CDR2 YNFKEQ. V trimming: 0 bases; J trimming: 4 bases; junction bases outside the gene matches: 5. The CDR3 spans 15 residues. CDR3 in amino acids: CASSQETGLAYGYTF. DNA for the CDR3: TGTGCCAGCAGCCAAGAGACAGGGCTTGCCTATGGCTACACCTTC.

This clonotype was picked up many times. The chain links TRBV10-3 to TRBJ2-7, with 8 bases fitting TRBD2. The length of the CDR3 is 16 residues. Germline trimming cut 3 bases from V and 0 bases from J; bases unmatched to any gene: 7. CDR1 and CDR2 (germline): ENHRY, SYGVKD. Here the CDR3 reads CAISEGGLDGSYEQYF. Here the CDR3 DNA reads TGTGCCATCAGTGAAGGGGGACTAGACGGCTCCTACGAGCAGTACTTC.

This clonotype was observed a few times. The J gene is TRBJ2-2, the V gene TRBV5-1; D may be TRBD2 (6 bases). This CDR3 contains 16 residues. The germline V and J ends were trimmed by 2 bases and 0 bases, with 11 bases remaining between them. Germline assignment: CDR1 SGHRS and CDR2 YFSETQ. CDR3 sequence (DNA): TGCGCCAGCAGCTTTCGGACTATTCCGAACACCGGGGAGCTGTTTTTT. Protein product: CASSFRTIPNTGELFF.

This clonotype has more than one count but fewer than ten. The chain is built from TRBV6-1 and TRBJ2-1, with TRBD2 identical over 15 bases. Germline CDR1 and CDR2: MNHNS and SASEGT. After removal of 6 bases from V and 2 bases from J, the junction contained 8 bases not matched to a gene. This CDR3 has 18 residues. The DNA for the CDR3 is TGTGCCAGCAGCCCCGGACTAGCGGGAGGGAGGACCTACAATGAGCAGTTCTTC. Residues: CASSPGLAGGRTYNEQFF.

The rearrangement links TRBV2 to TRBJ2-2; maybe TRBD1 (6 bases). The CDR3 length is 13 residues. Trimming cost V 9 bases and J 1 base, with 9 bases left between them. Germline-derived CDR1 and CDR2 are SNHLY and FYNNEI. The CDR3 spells CASKQGNTGELFF. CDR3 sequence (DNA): TGTGCCAGTAAACAGGGGAACACCGGGGAGCTGTTTTTT. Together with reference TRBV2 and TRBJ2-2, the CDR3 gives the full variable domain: EPEVTQTPSHQVTQMGQEVILRCVPISNHLYFYWYRQILGQKVEFLVSFYNNEISEKSEIFDDQFSVERPDGSNFTLKIRSTKLEDSAMYFCASKQGNTGELFFGEGSRLTVL.

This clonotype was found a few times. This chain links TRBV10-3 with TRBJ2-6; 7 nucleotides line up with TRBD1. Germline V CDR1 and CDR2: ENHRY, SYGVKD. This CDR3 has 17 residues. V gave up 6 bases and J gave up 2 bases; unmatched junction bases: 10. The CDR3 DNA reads TGTGCCATCAGGAGCCGGGACAGTAACGCTGGGGCCAACGTCCTGACTTTC. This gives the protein CAIRSRDSNAGANVLTF.

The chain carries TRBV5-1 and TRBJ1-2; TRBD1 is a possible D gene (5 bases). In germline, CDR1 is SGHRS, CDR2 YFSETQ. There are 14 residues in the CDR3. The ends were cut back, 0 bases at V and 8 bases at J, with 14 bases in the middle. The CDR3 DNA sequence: TGCGCCAGCAGCTTGGCGATCGACTACAGGGGCTACACCTTC. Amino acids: CASSLAIDYRGYTF. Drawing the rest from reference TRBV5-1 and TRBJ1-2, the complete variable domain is KAGVTQTPRYLIKTRGQQVTLSCSPISGHRSVSWYQQTPGQGLQFLFEYFSETQRNKGNFPGRFSGRQFSNSRSEMNVSTLELGDSALYLCASSLAIDYRGYTFGSGTRLTVV.

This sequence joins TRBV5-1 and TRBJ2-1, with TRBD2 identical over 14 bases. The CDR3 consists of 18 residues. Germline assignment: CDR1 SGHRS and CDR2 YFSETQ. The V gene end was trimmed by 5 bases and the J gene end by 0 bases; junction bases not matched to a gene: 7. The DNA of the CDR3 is TGCGCCAGCAGGAGGGGGACTAGCGGGGGACTCTCCTACAATGAGCAGTTCTTC. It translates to CASRRGTSGGLSYNEQFF.

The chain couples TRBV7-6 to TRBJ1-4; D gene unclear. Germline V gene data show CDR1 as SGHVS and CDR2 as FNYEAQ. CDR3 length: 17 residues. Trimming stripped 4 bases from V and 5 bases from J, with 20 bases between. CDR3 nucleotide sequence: TGTGCCAGCAGCTCTCTCCCCTTTATCCGGAAGAATGAAAAACTGTTTTTT. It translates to CASSSLPFIRKNEKLFF.

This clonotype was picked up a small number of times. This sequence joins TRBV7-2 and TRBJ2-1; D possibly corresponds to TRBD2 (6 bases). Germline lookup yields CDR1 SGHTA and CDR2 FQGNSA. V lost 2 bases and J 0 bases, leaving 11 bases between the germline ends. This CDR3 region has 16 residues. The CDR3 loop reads CASSLYGSASYNEQFF. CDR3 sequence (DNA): TGTGCCAGCAGCTTATACGGGAGCGCCTCCTACAATGAGCAGTTCTTC. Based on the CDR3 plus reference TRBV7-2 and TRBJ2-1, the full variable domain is GAGVSQSPSNKVTEKGKDVELRCDPISGHTALYWYRQSLGQGLEFLIYFQGNSAPDKSGLPSDRFSAERTGGSVSTLTIQRTQQEDSAVYLCASSLYGSASYNEQFFGPGTRLTVL.

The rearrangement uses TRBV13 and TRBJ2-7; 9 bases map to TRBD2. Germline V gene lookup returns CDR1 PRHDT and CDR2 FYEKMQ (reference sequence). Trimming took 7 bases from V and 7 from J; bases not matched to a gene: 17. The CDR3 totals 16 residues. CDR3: CASTPSGVWGENEQYF. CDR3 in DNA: TGTGCCAGCACGCCTAGCGGGGTTTGGGGGGAAAATGAGCAGTACTTC.